This T cell receptor (beta chain) came from a study of naive and memory T cell subsets. Study outcomes and limitations: Over 90% of naive TCR sequences appeared only once, unlike memory subsets.

Overnight CMV lysate stimulation of fresh PBMCs defined donor CMV status by CD4+ IFNgamma. Cells stained for CD3, CD4, CD8, CD45RA, CD27 and viability were sorted into four CD45RA/CD27 subsets. The V end was cut by 3 bases, the J end by 2 bases, with 7 bases between. Germline assignment: CDR1 KGHSH and CDR2 LQKENI. The CDR3 has 13 amino acids. An equimolar mix of two oligonucleotides served as the beta constant-region primer for TRBC1 and TRBC2. Each CDR3 protein is one row after TCRdb ran MiXCR on the UMI-ligation and nested PCR reads. Of roughly 98,000 distinct CDR3 sequences in the sample, roughly 7% were seen once. This clonotype has ten or more counts. What it binds is not known.

The V call is TRBV18, the J call TRBJ2-5, with a tentative D call TRBD2 (6 bases). The clonotype originates from a human donor in good health. The specimen was central memory CD4+ T cells from blood. CDR3 protein: CASSPGLQETQYF. The CDR3 bases are TGTGCCAGCTCACCGGGACTTCAAGAGACCCAGTACTTC.